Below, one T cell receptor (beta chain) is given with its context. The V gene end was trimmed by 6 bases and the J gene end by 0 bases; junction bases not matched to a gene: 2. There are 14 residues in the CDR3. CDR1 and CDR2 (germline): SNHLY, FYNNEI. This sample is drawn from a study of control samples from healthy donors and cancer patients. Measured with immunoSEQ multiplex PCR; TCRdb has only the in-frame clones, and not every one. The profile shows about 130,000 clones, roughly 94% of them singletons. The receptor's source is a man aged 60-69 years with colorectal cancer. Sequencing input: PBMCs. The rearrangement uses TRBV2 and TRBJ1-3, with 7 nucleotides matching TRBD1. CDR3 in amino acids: CASRDRSSGNTIYF. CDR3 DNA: TGTGCCAGCAGGGACAGGAGCTCTGGAAACACCATATATTTT.